This is a list of T cell receptor beta chains from one sample in a study of shared clonotypes between healthy human individuals. The data were produced by immunoSEQ multiplex PCR, yet TCRdb's version contains in-frame clones alone and is incomplete. Among about 2.4 million clones, roughly 93% were seen once, and the ten largest hold 0.36%. Material: naive CD4+ T cells from PBMCs. The source of these receptors is a man between 18 and 35 years old in good health. Some clones in this sample may be carry-over from other donors' samples. Both conserved end residues are part of each CDR3. Each record gives: clone size, D gene, J gene, V gene, CDR3 DNA, CDR3 protein. A D gene is named only where the DNA matches it firmly. Clone size is stated in some rows and not others, as once, few, many or a class when expanded.

NA	NA	TRBJ2-5	TRBV5-1	TGCGCCAGCAGCTTGGTGGCAGGGTCGGGTGAGCAGTACTTC	CASSLVAGSGEQYF
NA	NA	TRBJ1-1	TRBV19	TGTGCCAGTACCCCCTGGGGGAACACTGAAGCTTTCTTT	CASTPWGNTEAFF
NA	TRBD1	TRBJ1-2	TRBV6-1	TGTGCCAGCAGTCGGGACAGGGGGCCTTATGGCTACACCTTC	CASSRDRGPYGYTF
NA	NA	TRBJ2-3	TRBV27	TGTGCCAGCAGTTCGGTAGATACGCAGTATTTT	CASSSVDTQYF
NA	TRBD2	TRBJ2-3	TRBV7-3	TGTGCCAGCAGCTTTATAGCGGGAGATACGCAGTATTTT	CASSFIAGDTQYF
NA	NA	TRBJ1-1	TRBV6-5	TGTGCCAGCAGTTATAACCGGAAGAACACTGAAGCTTTCTTT	CASSYNRKNTEAFF
NA	TRBD2	TRBJ2-7	TRBV4-3	TGCGCCAGCAGCCAAAAAACTAGCGGGAATTACGAGCAGTACTTC	CASSQKTSGNYEQYF
NA	TRBD1	TRBJ1-2	TRBV11-2	TGTGCCAGCAGCTTAGGCGACAGGGTGATCGGCTACACCTTC	CASSLGDRVIGYTF
NA	NA	TRBJ2-7	TRBV12-2	TGTGCAAGTCGGTGGGACAGTTGTTTTTTCGGGTACGAGCAGTACTTC	CASRWDSCFFGYEQYF
NA	NA	TRBJ1-4	TRBV7-8	TGTGCCAGCAGCCCCCACCGGTTGTGGACTAATGAAAAACTGTTTTTT	CASSPHRLWTNEKLFF
NA	TRBD1	TRBJ1-1	TRBV4-1	TGCGCCAGCAGCCAAAGGGTAGGGACAGAAAACACTGAAGCTTTCTTT	CASSQRVGTENTEAFF
once	NA	TRBJ2-1	TRBV6-1	TGTGCCAGCAGTGAAGCAGGCTCCAGCTCCTACAATGAGCAGTTCTTC	CASSEAGSSSYNEQFF
NA	NA	TRBJ1-1	TRBV28	TGTGCCAGCAGTTTACGACGGACGGGGAACACTGAAGCTTTCTTT	CASSLRRTGNTEAFF
NA	TRBD2	TRBJ2-2	TRBV7-3	TGTGCCAGCAGCTACGGGACTAGCGGGAGGTCGAACACCGGGGAGCTGTTTTTT	CASSYGTSGRSNTGELFF
NA	TRBD1	TRBJ1-5	TRBV6-1	TGTGCCAGCAGCGGCGGGACAGGAACGTATCAGCCCCAGCATTTT	CASSGGTGTYQPQHF
NA	TRBD2	TRBJ2-7	TRBV10-3	TGTGCCATCGCCTTGGGAGCGGGAGTCTACGAGCAGTACTTC	CAIALGAGVYEQYF
NA	NA	TRBJ2-2	TRBV10-3	TGTGCCATCAGTCTTAAGGTTAACACCGGGGAGCTGTTTTTT	CAISLKVNTGELFF
NA	NA	TRBJ1-5	TRBV9	TGTGCCAGCAGCGTGGGCGAAAAGCCTGATCAGCCCCAGCATTTT	CASSVGEKPDQPQHF
NA	NA	TRBJ1-2	TRBV30	TGTGCCTGGACCGATGTGGGGAGGACAAATGGCTACACCTTC	CAWTDVGRTNGYTF
NA	NA	TRBJ2-7	TRBV6-1	TGTGCCAGCGGGCCGGGAAGGTCTAGGGGATCTGAGCAGTACTTC	CASGPGRSRGSEQYF
NA	NA	TRBJ1-2	TRBV27	TGTGCCAGCAGTCCTATTGGGGGGCCACCTCAGGACTATGGCTACACCTTC	CASSPIGGPPQDYGYTF
NA	NA	TRBJ1-5	TRBV6-5	TGTGCCAGCATGTCCGGGGGCGCCGGCAATCAGCCCCAGCATTTT	CASMSGGAGNQPQHF
NA	NA	TRBJ1-2	TRBV28	TGTGCGTACAGGGCTAACTATGGCTACACCTTC	CAYRANYGYTF
NA	NA	TRBJ2-7	TRBV6-5	TGTGCCAGCAGTTACTCACGCCACTTCTACGAGCAGTACTTC	CASSYSRHFYEQYF
NA	NA	TRBJ1-3	TRBV7-2	TGTGCCAGCAGCCGTGACGGGTACTCTGGAAACACCATATATTTT	CASSRDGYSGNTIYF
NA	TRBD1	TRBJ1-1	TRBV6-1	TGTGCCAGCAGGGGACAGGGGCAAGGGACTGAAGCTTTCTTT	CASRGQGQGTEAFF
NA	NA	TRBJ1-2	TRBV7-9	TGTGCCAGCAGCTCGACAGACGACTATGGCTACACCTTC	CASSSTDDYGYTF